This T cell receptor beta chain stems from a study of T cells in Graves' hyperthyroidism and ophthalmopathy. Ten or more counts support this clonotype. Its specificity is not known. Any patient presenting with uncontrolled infection, other autoimmune disease, pregnancy or lactation was left out. After removal of 3 bases from V and 6 bases from J, the junction contained 9 bases not matched to a gene. CDR1 and CDR2 from the germline V gene are DFQATT and SNEGSKA (reference sequence). The CDR3 length is 14 residues. Overall study results and limits: Blood also held most thyroid clonotypes expanded beyond 0.001.

The TCR beta CDR3 regions underwent amplification using RNA transcripts as the source. During a first-round RT-PCR of the TCR CDR3, the HTBI primer set was used. One entry per CDR3 protein, called by TCRdb with MiXCR from the multiplex PCR reads. The data contain about 300,000 distinct CDR3 sequences, approximately 18% of them singletons. The V call is TRBV20-1, the J call TRBJ1-2, with 8 bases lining up with TRBD1. The TCR sequence derives from a man aged 50 to 59 with Graves' ophthalmopathy. Material: blood. The CDR3 sequence is CSASLDRGYNGYTF. The CDR3 bases are TGCAGTGCTAGCCTCGACAGGGGATATAATGGCTACACCTTC.